Sequencing of this T cell receptor (beta chain) was carried out in a study of cytomegalovirus exposure and HLA in healthy donors (dated by TCRdb to the late 2010s). For the wider study: According to a later analysis, the 120 or so validation repertoires were produced on the same platform as the approximately 610 repertoires of the first cohort. The study was designed to test whether signatures of past pathogen exposure could be identified by cataloging public T cell receptors. Along with the roughly 710-subject first cohort, a separate validation cohort of over 90 different subjects was used. The study combined high-throughput TCR immunosequencing, statistical association of individual TCRs with disease status, and machine learning to predict cytomegalovirus infection status. Here is what the overall study found, with its caveats: The authors suggested that the approach could potentially be extended to other disease states and immunological phenotypes. A later analysis found that TCRs clustered in the first cohort also tended to co-occur in the 120 or so validation repertoires, with approximately 94% of cluster scores above 0. A total of 164 TCR beta chains were listed by the study as associated with cytomegalovirus. All 120 or so repertoires were used to score co-occurrence in the validation cohort in a later analysis, because that analysis had no HLA typing for the cohort. In vitro tests confirmed that a few of the cytomegalovirus-associated TCR beta chains recognize cytomegalovirus antigens. Across donors, most TCR sequences were observed very rarely, whereas some public TCRs were present in many individuals. The classifier was reported to diagnose cytomegalovirus status with high specificity and sensitivity in both the original cohort and the validation cohort.

Donors formed part of the validation cohort, which comprised over a hundred subjects and was distinct from the first cohort of under 850 subjects. Receptor libraries were prepared by the immunoSEQ multiplex PCR assay. For the original study's pipeline: A statistical classification framework was built to diagnose cytomegalovirus status from the catalog of TCR beta chain sequences. Sourced from immuneACCESS, this table was stored by TCRdb with only in-frame sequences that have V and J called. A share of the clones is absent; for the studies checked, an unresolved V gene accounts for under half, and the remainder has no known explanation. The DNA gave D and trimming, while V, J and clone size come from that table. The sample yields approximately 160,000 clones; over 85% were counted once. The ten largest account for about 9.4% of the sample. Sequences SGHAT (CDR1) and FQNNGV (CDR2) are obtained from the germline V gene. The germline V end is reduced by 3 bases and the J end by 7 bases; junction bases left unmatched: 8. The CDR3 runs 17 amino acids, cysteine and phenylalanine included. The kept DNA is CDR3 alone, 51 bases in frame from the first base.

With regard to this clone: Its specific antigen is unknown. Base quality data are lacking; no much larger clone is found one base away.

The sample comprised PBMCs. The clonotype originates from a woman aged 18-35 years in good health and CMV-seropositive. This chain joins TRBV11-2 to TRBJ2-2, with 13 central nucleotides matching TRBD2. The nucleotides are TGTGCCAGCAGCTTTTCGACTAGCGGGAGGAAGGTCGGGGAGCTGTTTTTT. Its protein is CASSFSTSGRKVGELFF.